The rows below give T cell receptor beta chains drawn from one sample of a study of T cells after yellow fever vaccination. TCRdb re-derived calls from the 5' RACE reads in MiXCR, one entry per CDR3 protein. Of hundreds of thousands of distinct CDR3 sequences in the sample, 9% to 15% were seen once. The source was PBMCs, collected on the day of the yellow fever booster vaccination. The receptors originated from a man aged 25 to 40 who received the YFV17D yellow fever vaccine. Both conserved end residues are part of each CDR3. A D gene is named only where the DNA matches it firmly. Where a row states a size, it is once, few, many or the class of an expanded clone; other rows omit it.

J,D,V,size,DNA,CDR3
TRBJ2-5,.,TRBV4-1,few,TGCGCCAGCAGCTCCCCTCCGCGGGAGACCCAGTACTTC,CASSSPPRETQYF
TRBJ2-5,TRBD2,TRBV14,.,TGTGCCAGCAGTCGACTAGCGGTTAAAGAGACCCAGTACTTC,CASSRLAVKETQYF
TRBJ1-6,TRBD1,TRBV10-2,few,TGCGCCAGCCTCGGGACAGGCTATAATTCACCCCTCCACTTT,CASLGTGYNSPLHF
TRBJ1-2,.,TRBV3-1,.,TGTGCCAGCAGCCAAGCAGACAGTAGTTCCACCTTC,CASSQADSSSTF
TRBJ2-2,.,TRBV29-1,.,TGCAGCGTTGAGCGCGACCGGGCCGGGGAGCTGTTTTTT,CSVERDRAGELFF
TRBJ1-2,TRBD1,TRBV9,.,TGTGCCAGCAGCGTAATAGGGACAGGGAGCTACACCTTC,CASSVIGTGSYTF
TRBJ2-5,.,TRBV9,many,TGTGCCAGCAGCGTAGTCGGAGGCAAGGAGACCCAGTACTTC,CASSVVGGKETQYF
TRBJ2-4,.,TRBV6-5,.,TGTGCCAGCGGACGACGGAAAAACACTCAGTACTTC,CASGRRKNTQYF
TRBJ2-1,.,TRBV18,.,TGTGCCAGCTCACCAATGATAGAGGACAATGAGCAGTTCTTC,CASSPMIEDNEQFF
TRBJ2-5,.,TRBV9,many,TGTGCCAGCAGCGTGAGCCCCGAAGAGACCCAGTACTTC,CASSVSPEETQYF
TRBJ1-1,.,TRBV20-1,many,TGCAGTGCTAGACTCCCCAACCGCGAAGCTTTCTTT,CSARLPNREAFF
TRBJ2-7,.,TRBV7-2,few,TGTGCCAGCAGCTTATGGTCCGGTGGAAGAGCCTACGAGCAGTACTTC,CASSLWSGGRAYEQYF
TRBJ2-4,.,TRBV28,.,TGTGCCAGCAGTTTATGGTCACGGGCTGAGACGGCCAAAAACATTCAGTACTTC,CASSLWSRAETAKNIQYF
TRBJ2-1,TRBD1,TRBV6-1,.,TGTGCCAGCAGGGACCTGGACAGGGCAAAGAACAATGAGCAGTTCTTC,CASRDLDRAKNNEQFF
TRBJ1-3,TRBD1,TRBV7-2,.,TGTGCCAGCAGGAAACAGGGGGCGCAGGGAAACACCATATATTTT,CASRKQGAQGNTIYF
TRBJ1-6,TRBD1,TRBV4-3,few,TGCGCCAGCAGCCAAGGGGGACAGCACAATTCACCCCTCCACTTT,CASSQGGQHNSPLHF
TRBJ1-2,.,TRBV19,few,TGTGCCAGTAGTATAACCCACAGGGTCGGAGGCTACACCTTC,CASSITHRVGGYTF
TRBJ2-1,.,TRBV19,few,TGTGCCAGTAGTATAGCCAGTGCTAGCAGAAATAATGAGCAGTTCTTC,CASSIASASRNNEQFF
TRBJ2-5,.,TRBV5-4,once,TGTGCCACCCGGGACACCTCGTGGGAGACCCAGTACTTC,CATRDTSWETQYF
TRBJ2-3,TRBD1,TRBV28,few,TGTGCCAGCAGCCTCGCGACGACAGGGGTTAGCACAGATACGCAGTATTTT,CASSLATTGVSTDTQYF
TRBJ2-1,TRBD2,TRBV29-1,.,TGCAGCGTCCCAAGGAGTAGCGGGAGGCCTTGGGATGAGCAGTTCTTC,CSVPRSSGRPWDEQFF
TRBJ1-4,TRBD1,TRBV6-1,.,TGTGCCAGCAGAGCCAGGGGGAGCGAAAAACTGTTTTTT,CASRARGSEKLFF
TRBJ2-1,TRBD2,TRBV20-1,many,TGCAGTGCTAGAGCGGCTACTAGCGGGAGGTATGAGCAGTTCTTC,CSARAATSGRYEQFF
TRBJ1-1,.,TRBV5-1,.,TGCGCCAGCAACCCCGGGGGGTTGGGAACTGAAGCTTTCTTT,CASNPGGLGTEAFF
TRBJ2-7,.,TRBV12-3/TRBV12-4,.,TGTGCCAGCTCCGGGGCCGGGAACGAGCAGTACTTC,CASSGAGNEQYF
TRBJ2-5,TRBD2,TRBV10-3,few,TGTGCCATACTAGCGGGAGTAGGAGAGACCCAGTACTTC,CAILAGVGETQYF
TRBJ2-5,.,TRBV20-1,.,TGCAGCCCGGCGGGGCCCCTGGAGACCCAGTACTTC,CSPAGPLETQYF
TRBJ1-5,.,TRBV3-1,few,TGTGCCAGCAGCCAAGATCCGTTTAGCAATCAGCCCCAGCATTTT,CASSQDPFSNQPQHF
TRBJ2-7,.,TRBV7-2,.,TGTGCCAGCAGCTTAACGGGCCCCTCCTACGAGCAGTACTTC,CASSLTGPSYEQYF
TRBJ2-1,TRBD1,TRBV10-3,.,TGTGCCATCAGCCCGACAGGGAGCTCCTACAATGAGCAGTTCTTC,CAISPTGSSYNEQFF
TRBJ1-2,TRBD1,TRBV7-9,few,TGTGCCAGCAGCTTGCCTGGACAGGGAGCGCATGGCTACACCTTC,CASSLPGQGAHGYTF
TRBJ1-2,TRBD1,TRBV7-2,few,TGTGCCAGCAGCCCCGGGACAGGGGGAGAAATTGGCTACACCTTC,CASSPGTGGEIGYTF
TRBJ2-1,TRBD2,TRBV6-1,few,TGTGCCAGCAGTCCTCCCCGGGAGGACGGAATCAATGAGCAGTTCTTC,CASSPPREDGINEQFF
TRBJ2-2,.,TRBV30,few,TGTGCCTGGAGCCCGGAGAACCGGAAGGTGTTTTTT,CAWSPENRKVFF
TRBJ2-1,.,TRBV29-1,.,TGCAGCGTTGACCCATATTACAATGAGCAGTTCTTC,CSVDPYYNEQFF
TRBJ2-7,.,TRBV20-1,.,TGCAGTGCTGTAGCCAGCTCCTACGAGCAGTACTTC,CSAVASSYEQYF
TRBJ1-2,.,TRBV9,few,TGTGCCAGCAGCGTAGCTGGTATCAATGGCTACACCTTC,CASSVAGINGYTF
TRBJ1-2,TRBD1,TRBV12-3/TRBV12-4,many,TGTGCCAGCTCCACTTCGACAGGGAATGGCTACACCTTC,CASSTSTGNGYTF
TRBJ2-3,TRBD2,TRBV4-3,few,TGCGCCAGCAGCCCCCCGGTTGGGGGAGGGCCGACAGATACGCAGTATTTT,CASSPPVGGGPTDTQYF
TRBJ2-3,TRBD2,TRBV27,few,TGTGCCAGCAGTTGGACTAGCGGACCAGATACGCAGTATTTT,CASSWTSGPDTQYF
TRBJ2-7,.,TRBV7-8,few,TGTGCCAGCACCTTCTTCAGGGTCGGGATGGACGAGCAGTACTTC,CASTFFRVGMDEQYF
TRBJ2-7,.,TRBV12-3/TRBV12-4,.,.,CASSSSGLVIEQYF
TRBJ2-1,TRBD2,TRBV7-3,few,TGTGCCAGCAGCCCCCTCCCGGGACTAGCGGGGGTTAGCTCCTACAATGAGCAGTTCTTC,CASSPLPGLAGVSSYNEQFF
TRBJ2-6,TRBD1,TRBV27,few,TGTGCCAGCAGTCTATACGGGACAGCTCTCTCTGGGGCCAACGTCCTGACTTTC,CASSLYGTALSGANVLTF
TRBJ2-5,.,TRBV20-1,.,TGCAGTGCTAGATCCCGAAGCGACCAAGAGACCCAGTACTTC,CSARSRSDQETQYF
TRBJ2-4,TRBD2,TRBV20-1,many,TGCAGTTCCGCCGTTAGCGGGATGGAAAACATTCAGTACTTC,CSSAVSGMENIQYF
TRBJ2-7,.,TRBV13,few,TGTGCCAGCAGCTGGACCGGGACCACTGCCTACGAGCAGTACTTC,CASSWTGTTAYEQYF
TRBJ2-7,TRBD1,TRBV9,.,TGTGCCAGCAGCGGGGGACAGGTGGAAACCTACGAGCAGTACTTC,CASSGGQVETYEQYF
TRBJ1-1,.,TRBV6-1,.,TGTGCCAGCAGTATAATCCGGGACAAGGACGCTGAAGCTTTCTTT,CASSIIRDKDAEAFF
TRBJ2-1,.,TRBV6-1,few,TGTGCCAGCAGTGAAGGTCTAGGTGGGAATGAGCAGTTCTTC,CASSEGLGGNEQFF
TRBJ2-7,.,TRBV27,few,TGTGCCAGCAGTTTGAGACCCTACCGCTCCTACGAGCAGTACTTC,CASSLRPYRSYEQYF
TRBJ2-1,TRBD2,TRBV18,many,TGTGCCAGCTCACCCGGGGGGAGCGATGAGCAGTTCTTC,CASSPGGSDEQFF
TRBJ2-4,TRBD2,TRBV12-3/TRBV12-4,.,TGTGCCAGCAGTTTTAGGCCAGCGGGAGATACCAAAAACATTCAGTACTTC,CASSFRPAGDTKNIQYF
TRBJ2-7,TRBD1,TRBV28,few,TGTGCCAGCAGTTTTGGGACAGGGTTATACGAGCAGTACTTC,CASSFGTGLYEQYF
TRBJ2-5,TRBD2,TRBV12-3/TRBV12-4,.,TGTGCCAGCAGCCGCCTCTTGCGGGAGGTGACCCAGTACTTC,CASSRLLREVTQYF